Sequencing of this T cell receptor (beta chain) was carried out in a study of regulatory T cells in long-lasting Graves disease. Germline V gives CDR1 MDHEN, CDR2 SYDVKM. The CDR3 is 13 residues long. Trimming left V 5 bases short and J 7 bases short, with 15 bases between. The time point here: newly diagnosed GD, antithyroid drugs for less than 3 months. Preparation of the TCR library used RNA extracted from PBMCs. Assembly of TCR beta libraries relied on iRepertoire HTBI primers together with Arm-PCR of CDR3 regions. TCRdb processed the multiplex PCR reads anew with MiXCR; each CDR3 protein has one entry. The data contain approximately 350,000 distinct CDR3 sequences, roughly 12% of them singletons. These data also featured in a second study, about T cells in Graves' hyperthyroidism and ophthalmopathy. That report notes: Most clonotypes expanded in the thyroid (above 0.001) were also present in blood.

The input for sequencing was peripheral blood mononuclear cells (PBMCs), taken at new diagnosis, from a patient treated with antithyroid drugs. The rearrangement links TRBV28 to TRBJ2-7, with D uncertain. The source of this sequence is a woman aged 18-29 years with Graves disease. Written as DNA, the CDR3 is TGTGCCAGCAGTGAACTGGGTTTGGAGGAGCAGTACTTC. This gives the protein CASSELGLEEQYF.